A selection of T cell receptor beta chains follows, all from one sample in a study of blood T cell repertoires in COVID-19. Libraries were prepared by immunoSEQ multiplex PCR; TCRdb keeps only in-frame clonotypes and omits some of them. The table records 60,000 to 80,000 clones, around 89% of them present only once. Specimen: peripheral blood. The receptors were gathered from a human donor in a cohort sampled during active COVID-19. CDR3s include the opening cysteine and the closing phenylalanine or tryptophan. Fields, in order: V gene, J gene, CDR3 length, D gene, clone size, CDR3 protein, CDR3 DNA. A D gene is named only where the DNA matches it firmly. Clone size is stated in some rows and not others, as once, few, many or a class when expanded.

TRBV10-1	TRBJ2-3	15	.	.	CASSEDWMRTDTQYF	TGCGCCAGCAGTGAGGACTGGATGAGAACAGATACGCAGTATTTT
TRBV9	TRBJ1-1	11	.	.	CASSVSTEAFF	TGTGCCAGCAGCGTCTCGACTGAAGCTTTCTTT
TRBV5-6	TRBJ2-5	15	.	.	CASSLVNTQGGTQYF	TGTGCCAGCAGCTTGGTTAACACCCAAGGAGGGACCCAGTACTTC
TRBV30	TRBJ1-2	13	.	few	CAWKRRHDYGYTF	TGTGCCTGGAAACGTAGACATGACTATGGCTACACCTTC
TRBV4-1	TRBJ2-7	14	.	.	CASSQGSSSYEQYF	TGCGCCAGCAGCCAGGGGAGTAGCTCCTACGAGCAGTACTTC
TRBV6-5	TRBJ1-3	13	.	once	CATITPHGNTIYF	TGTGCCACCATAACACCCCATGGTAACACCATATATTTT
TRBV3-1/TRBV3-2	TRBJ2-1	14	.	.	CASSQEGVGAEQFF	TGTGCCAGCAGCCAAGAAGGGGTTGGGGCTGAGCAGTTCTTC
TRBV2	TRBJ1-2	14	TRBD1	.	CASRTGTGGKGYTF	TGTGCCAGCAGGACCGGGACAGGGGGCAAAGGCTACACCTTC
TRBV7-7	TRBJ2-1	13	.	.	CASSLRLAHEQFF	TGTGCTAGCAGCTTAAGGCTAGCCCATGAGCAGTTCTTC
TRBV5-6	TRBJ2-1	15	TRBD1	.	CASSFGTGSSGEQFF	TGTGCCAGCAGCTTTGGGACAGGGTCTTCGGGTGAGCAGTTCTTC
TRBV19	TRBJ2-1	16	TRBD2	.	CASSMVLAGEYNEQFF	TGTGCCAGTAGTATGGTACTAGCGGGGGAGTACAATGAGCAGTTCTTC
TRBV3-1/TRBV3-2	TRBJ1-5	13	.	.	CASSPGPGFNQHF	TGTGCCAGCAGCCCAGGTCCAGGCTTCAACCAGCATTTT
TRBV28	TRBJ1-6	13	TRBD1	.	CASTIDRDSPLHF	TGTGCCAGCACCATTGACAGGGATTCACCCCTCCACTTT
TRBV6-5	TRBJ2-7	14	.	.	CASQGQLNSYEQYF	TGTGCCAGCCAGGGACAACTAAACTCCTACGAGCAGTACTTC
TRBV6-5	TRBJ2-5	16	TRBD2	.	CASSSIAGGLQETQYF	TGTGCCAGCAGTTCTATAGCGGGGGGCCTCCAAGAGACCCAGTACTTC
TRBV7-9	TRBJ2-2	13	.	few	CASTLMGAGELFF	TGTGCCAGCACCTTAATGGGAGCCGGGGAGCTGTTTTTT
TRBV30	TRBJ1-1	13	TRBD1	.	CAWRDRGKTEAFF	TGTGCCTGGAGGGACAGGGGGAAGACTGAAGCTTTCTTT
TRBV7-9	TRBJ1-1	14	.	.	CASIVDLGDTEAFF	TGTGCCAGCATCGTGGACCTCGGGGACACTGAAGCTTTCTTT
TRBV4-3	TRBJ1-2	16	.	.	CASSQGAGEVNYGYTF	TGCGCCAGCAGCCAAGGGGCAGGGGAAGTGAACTATGGCTACACCTTC
TRBV6-5	TRBJ2-7	15	TRBD1	.	CASSLQGDRSYEQYF	TGTGCCAGCAGTCTTCAGGGGGACAGATCCTACGAGCAGTACTTC
TRBV30	TRBJ1-5	15	.	once	CAWSATGIGNQPQHF	TGTGCCTGGAGTGCTACAGGGATCGGCAATCAGCCCCAGCATTTT
TRBV29-1	TRBJ1-1	13	.	.	CSVARGSNTEAFF	TGCAGCGTTGCAAGAGGATCGAACACTGAAGCTTTCTTT
TRBV10-2	TRBJ2-3	17	.	.	CASSDRFSLLGSDTQYF	TGCGCCAGCAGTGACCGATTCTCCCTCCTCGGGAGCGATACGCAGTATTTT
TRBV9	TRBJ1-1	13	.	.	CASSAYGSNEAFF	TGTGCCAGCAGCGCTTATGGCTCCAATGAAGCTTTCTTT
TRBV6-1	TRBJ1-3	16	.	.	CASSEGFRQGGNTIYF	TGTGCCAGCAGTGAAGGGTTTCGGCAGGGTGGGAACACCATATATTTT
TRBV5-6	TRBJ1-6	13	TRBD1	.	CASSRLTGLPVHF	TGTGCCAGCAGCCGATTGACAGGGCTCCCCGTCCACTTT
TRBV12-3/TRBV12-4	TRBJ2-5	13	TRBD1	.	CASSSDRRETQYF	TGTGCCAGCAGCTCGGACAGGAGGGAGACCCAGTACTTC
TRBV11-2	TRBJ2-7	17	TRBD2	.	CASSLGRGGPSSYEQYF	TGTGCCAGCAGCTTAGGTCGGGGAGGGCCAAGCTCCTACGAGCAGTACTTC
TRBV9	TRBJ1-1	13	.	.	CASSVVPGAEAFF	TGTGCCAGCAGCGTAGTTCCGGGAGCTGAAGCTTTCTTT
TRBV15	TRBJ2-7	13	TRBD1	.	CATRDRGTYEQYF	TGTGCCACCCGAGACAGGGGAACCTACGAGCAGTACTTC
TRBV3-1/TRBV3-2	TRBJ2-7	16	TRBD2	.	CASSQGGPSGSYEQYF	TGTGCCAGCAGCCAAGGGGGGCCTAGCGGGAGCTACGAGCAGTACTTC
TRBV30	TRBJ2-7	15	TRBD1	.	CAWSVLSGGSYEQYF	TGTGCCTGGAGTGTACTATCAGGGGGCTCCTACGAGCAGTACTTC
TRBV12-3/TRBV12-4	TRBJ2-3	12	.	.	CASSTRGDTQYF	TGTGCCAGCAGTACACGGGGAGATACGCAGTATTTT
TRBV5-6	TRBJ2-7	13	.	.	CASSLRGVNEQYF	TGTGCCAGCAGCTTGCGGGGTGTCAACGAGCAGTACTTC
TRBV4-1	TRBJ1-4	15	.	.	CASSQAPATNEKLFF	TGCGCCAGCAGCCAAGCACCGGCAACTAATGAAAAACTGTTTTTT
TRBV4-1	TRBJ1-4	17	.	.	CASSQDGQVPPNEKLFF	TGCGCCAGCAGCCAAGATGGGCAGGTTCCCCCTAATGAAAAACTGTTTTTT
TRBV4-1	TRBJ2-1	14	.	.	CASSQGGTFNEQFF	TGCGCCAGCAGCCAAGGCGGGACTTTCAATGAGCAGTTCTTC
TRBV7-7	TRBJ1-1	13	.	.	CASSLSVGTEAFF	TGTGCCAGCAGTCTTTCGGTCGGTACTGAAGCTTTCTTT
TRBV7-9	TRBJ2-7	14	.	.	CASSLASSRDEQYF	TGTGCCAGCAGCTTAGCCTCTAGCCGCGACGAGCAGTACTTC
TRBV9	TRBJ1-1	16	TRBD1	.	CASSVTDLRQGTEAFF	TGTGCCAGCAGCGTGACCGACTTGAGACAGGGAACTGAAGCTTTCTTT
TRBV4-1	TRBJ2-2	16	TRBD2	.	CASSQRTSGLGGELFF	TGCGCCAGCAGCCAACGGACTAGTGGGTTGGGCGGGGAGCTGTTTTTT
TRBV29-1	TRBJ1-2	12	.	.	CSAGGGNEGYTF	TGCAGCGCCGGGGGGGGAAACGAGGGCTACACCTTC
TRBV19	TRBJ1-2	13	.	.	CASSWGADYGYTF	TGTGCCAGTAGTTGGGGCGCAGACTATGGCTACACCTTC
TRBV6-2/TRBV6-3	TRBJ1-5	15	TRBD1	.	CASSSTRQGGQPQHF	TGTGCCAGCAGTTCTACGAGACAGGGAGGTCAGCCCCAGCATTTT
TRBV12-3/TRBV12-4	TRBJ1-2	12	.	.	CATGNGGPGYTF	TGTGCCACAGGGAACGGGGGTCCTGGCTACACCTTC
TRBV4-3	TRBJ2-1	18	TRBD2	.	CASSQDLASGAYYNEQFF	TGCGCCAGCAGCCAAGATTTGGCTAGCGGGGCCTACTACAATGAGCAGTTCTTC
TRBV21-1	TRBJ1-2	15	.	.	CASFYLDRQGHGYTF	TGTGCCAGCTTTTACCTCGATCGACAGGGGCATGGCTACACCTTC
TRBV18	TRBJ2-7	16	TRBD1	.	CASSGKPGQGNYEQYF	TGTGCCAGCTCAGGGAAGCCGGGACAGGGAAACTACGAGCAGTACTTC
TRBV2	TRBJ2-3	13	.	.	CASSVSFTDTQYF	TGTGCCAGCAGTGTGAGCTTCACAGATACGCAGTATTTT
TRBV7-9	TRBJ1-1	12	.	.	CASSAGQIEAFF	TGTGCCAGCAGCGCAGGACAGATTGAAGCTTTCTTT
TRBV11-3	TRBJ2-3	15	TRBD2	.	CASSSRGLEVDTQYF	TGTGCCAGCAGCTCCCGGGGACTAGAAGTAGATACGCAGTATTTT
TRBV27	TRBJ1-5	14	TRBD1	.	CASSLTGVNQPQHF	TGTGCCAGCAGTTTGACAGGGGTCAATCAGCCCCAGCATTTT
TRBV27	TRBJ2-3	16	TRBD1	.	CASSLYGQGGTDTQYF	TGTGCCAGCAGTTTGTACGGACAGGGTGGCACAGATACGCAGTATTTT
TRBV27	TRBJ2-3	17	TRBD2	.	CASSLGTSGPSTDTQYF	TGTGCCAGCAGTTTAGGGACTAGCGGCCCTAGCACAGATACGCAGTATTTT
TRBV7-2	TRBJ1-2	12	.	.	CASGPGGYSYTF	TGTGCCAGCGGGCCCGGCGGGTATAGCTACACCTTC
TRBV9	TRBJ2-3	12	.	.	CASSVVGDTQYF	TGTGCCAGCAGCGTAGTCGGAGATACGCAGTATTTT
TRBV28	TRBJ1-2	11	.	.	CASSRNYGYTF	TGTGCCAGCAGCCGTAACTATGGCTACACCTTC
TRBV2	TRBJ2-2	15	TRBD2	.	CASTILADNTGELFF	TGTGCCAGCACCATTCTAGCGGATAACACCGGGGAGCTGTTTTTT
TRBV5-1	TRBJ2-7	12	.	few	CASSFWGDEQYF	TGCGCCAGCAGCTTTTGGGGCGACGAGCAGTACTTC
TRBV25-1	TRBJ2-3	14	TRBD2	.	CASCPSGSGDTQYF	TGTGCCAGCTGCCCCAGCGGGAGTGGGGATACGCAGTATTTT